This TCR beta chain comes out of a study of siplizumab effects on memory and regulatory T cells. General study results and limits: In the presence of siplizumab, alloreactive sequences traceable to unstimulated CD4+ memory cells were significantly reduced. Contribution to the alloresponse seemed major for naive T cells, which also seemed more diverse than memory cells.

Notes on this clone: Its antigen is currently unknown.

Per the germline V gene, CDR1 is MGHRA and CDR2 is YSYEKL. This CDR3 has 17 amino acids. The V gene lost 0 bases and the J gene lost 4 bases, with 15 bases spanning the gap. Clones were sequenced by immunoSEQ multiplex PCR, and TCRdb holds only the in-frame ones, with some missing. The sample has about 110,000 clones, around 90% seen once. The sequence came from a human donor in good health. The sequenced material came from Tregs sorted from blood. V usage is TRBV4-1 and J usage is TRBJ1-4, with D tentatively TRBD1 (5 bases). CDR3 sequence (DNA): TGCGCCAGCAGCCAAGAGGGTTCCGGGACCTTTAATGAAAAACTGTTTTTT. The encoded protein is CASSQEGSGTFNEKLFF.